This entry describes one TCR beta chain. These data originate in a study of blood T cell repertoires in COVID-19. At the level of the study: The samples span acute and convalescent COVID-19 from the United States, Italy and Spain. T cells, B-cell-depleted T cells, or PBMCs provided the cDNA or gDNA that served as material.

Those enrolled in Seattle joined during active infection and were followed longitudinally afterward. The table came from immunoSEQ multiplex PCR; TCRdb's copy has only in-frame clones and leaves some out. Among roughly 150,000 clones listed, around 87% were seen once. The CDR3 loop spans 15 amino acids. Germline CDR1 MNHNY, CDR2 SVGAGI (reference sequence). Trimming took 2 bases from V and 0 from J, leaving 10 bases between them. J is TRBJ1-2 and V is TRBV6-6; D not certain. The sequenced material came from peripheral blood. The TCR sequence derives from a woman aged 80 or over with COVID-19, enrolled during active disease. The CDR3 DNA is TGTGCCAGCAGTTACACAGCCCAGGCTAACTATGGCTACACCTTC. Protein product: CASSYTAQANYGYTF.